The T cell receptor beta chain described here comes from a study of Ad26.COV2.S vaccination and SARS-CoV-2 variants. Study-level background: In the study, Ad26.COV2.S was injected intramuscularly once, or twice 56 days apart.

Study conclusions and caveats: Considerable breadth of spike-specific CD8+ and CD4+ T cell responses has reportedly been documented following vaccination.

On this clone: Its antigen is not known.

Treatment in this sample: over 15 received Ad26.COV2.S at low or high dose, single or two shots; about 5 received placebo; per-sample allocation not given. Samples analyzed were those drawn on day 63 after the first vaccine or placebo injection. V was cut by 4 bases and J by 3 bases, with 19 bases left in between. The CDR3 runs to 16 residues. Germline-derived CDR1 and CDR2 are MDHEN and SYDVKM. Profiling relied on immunoSEQ multiplex PCR, and the TCRdb table lists in-frame clones only, not all of them. This sample has about 420,000 clones; roughly 90% occur once, and the top ten carry around 3.6%. This TCR came from a person aged 18-65 years who received the Ad26.COV2.S COVID-19 vaccine or a placebo. The rearrangement joins TRBV28 to TRBJ2-7; D is perhaps TRBD1 (7 bases). Sequenced material: peripheral blood, taken in a trial of Ad26.COV2.S vaccine versus placebo. CDR3 DNA sequence: TGTGCCAGCAGTTCTCGGGACAGCCTCGGGGGCTACGAGCAGTACTTC. It is translated as CASSSRDSLGGYEQYF.